This T cell receptor beta chain was captured by sequencing in a study of blood T cell repertoires in COVID-19. For the study at large: Samples representing acute and convalescent COVID-19 were sourced from the United States, Italy and Spain. T cells, B-cell-depleted T cells, or PBMCs provided the cDNA or gDNA that served as material.

Followed over time, Seattle patients had been enrolled while infection was active. Study processing details: Using reference gene primer amplification, nucleated cell counts were estimated. The table came from immunoSEQ multiplex PCR; TCRdb's copy has only in-frame clones and leaves some out. V, J and clone size reflect that table, while D and trimming were determined from the DNA. The sample includes 300,000 to 350,000 clones, around 90% seen only once; the top ten take 3.5% to 4%. CDR3 length: 16 amino acids. Germline lookup yields CDR1 SEHNR and CDR2 FQNEAQ (reference sequence). The junction had 10 bases not matched to a gene; V was cut back by 3 bases and J by 3 bases.

The sample comprised peripheral blood. This chain joins TRBV7-9 and TRBJ2-7; 8 nucleotides align to TRBD2. This receptor was obtained from a woman aged 55 to 70 with COVID-19, enrolled during active disease. DNA for the CDR3: TGTGCCAGCAGCTTTGATTTCGGGGGGGCCGTCTACGAGCAGTACTTC. Encoded protein: CASSFDFGGAVYEQYF.